The rows below give T cell receptor beta chains drawn from one sample of a study of tumor and adjacent non-tumor tissue in lung cancer. TCRdb re-derived calls from the multiplex PCR reads in MiXCR, one entry per CDR3 protein. The sample holds more than 55,000 distinct CDR3 sequences; around three quarters are singletons and the top ten take 40% to 50%. Sequenced material: distant non-tumor lung tissue. All receptors derive from a man in his sixties with non-small cell lung cancer. Both conserved end residues are part of each CDR3. D genes are given only for firm matches. Expanded clones are given a class, and other clones once, few, many or no size at all.

>TRBV11-3|TRBJ1-1|-|-
TGTGCCAGCTCCCTACGGGGACCGACTGGAACTTTCTTT
CASSLRGPTGTFF
>TRBV29-1|TRBJ2-3|-|-
TGCAGCGTCGGAGAGCGAATTCCAGATACGCAGTATTTT
CSVGERIPDTQYF
>TRBV12-3/TRBV12-4|TRBJ1-4|-|-
TGTACCAGCAGTTCGGGTGGAAAACTGTTTTTT
CTSSSGGKLFF
>TRBV4-1|TRBJ1-6|few|-
TGCGCCAGCAGCCAGAATATTGGCTCCTATAATTCACCCCTCCACTTT
CASSQNIGSYNSPLHF
>TRBV6-5|TRBJ2-7|-|TRBD2
TGTGCCAGCAGTTACTTGAGGAGGGAGGGATCCGAGCAATACTTC
CASSYLRREGSEQYF
>TRBV11-1|TRBJ2-2|-|-
TGTGCCAGCACCTATACTAGTGGCGCCGGTGAGCTGATTTTT
CASTYTSGAGELIF
>TRBV28|TRBJ1-2|-|-
TGTGCCAGCAGTTTCTCTGGGACAATCGGCTACACCTTC
CASSFSGTIGYTF
>TRBV11-2|TRBJ1-6|-|-
TGTGCCAGCAGCCCCCGGACGGGGTCCTATAATTCACCCCTCCACTTT
CASSPRTGSYNSPLHF
>TRBV5-6|TRBJ2-1|-|-
TGTGCCAGCAGCCTAGTGCGGGCTTGGGGGAATGAGCAGTTATTC
CASSLVRAWGNEQLF
>TRBV6-4|TRBJ2-5|-|-
TGTGCCAGCAGTAGGACGGTCGAAGATACCCAGTACTTC
CASSRTVEDTQYF
>TRBV5-4|TRBJ1-1|-|-
TGTGCCAGCAGCAACGTGATCCAGTCTGAGGCTTTCTTT
CASSNVIQSEAFF
>TRBV6-2/TRBV6-3|TRBJ2-3|-|-
TGTGCCAACAGTTACCCCGGAACTATACGAGCAGATACGCAGTATTTT
CANSYPGTIRADTQYF
>TRBV6-1|TRBJ2-5|many|-
TGTGCCAGCAGGTCTGGGAGAGGGGACCAAGAGACCCAGTACTTC
CASRSGRGDQETQYF
>TRBV12-3/TRBV12-4|TRBJ2-7|-|-
TGTGCCACCAGTGACGAATATGAGCACGAGCAGTACTTC
CATSDEYEHEQYF
>TRBV7-7|TRBJ2-2|-|-
TGTGCTAGCAGCTTAGACGGGGTACCGAACACCGGGGAGCTGTTTTTT
CASSLDGVPNTGELFF
>TRBV20-1|TRBJ1-5|many|-
TGCAGTGCTAGAGGTGACAGCCAGCCCCAGCATTTT
CSARGDSQPQHF
>TRBV10-1|TRBJ2-7|-|-
TGCGCCAGCAGTGTCGGGTGGGGAGGCCTCTCCTACGAGCAGTACTTC
CASSVGWGGLSYEQYF
>TRBV11-1|TRBJ2-1|-|-
TGTGCCAGCAGCCCCGCACGGGTGTTGGAGAATGAGCTGTTCTTC
CASSPARVLENELFF
>TRBV20-1|TRBJ1-2|many|TRBD1
TGCAGTGCGCGGACAGGGGCAGGCTACACCTTC
CSARTGAGYTF
>TRBV20-1|TRBJ2-1|many|TRBD2
TGCAGTACTAGTAGCATACTAGCGGGAGCTACCTACAATGAGCAGTTCTTC
CSTSSILAGATYNEQFF
>TRBV14|TRBJ2-2|-|-
TGTATCAGCAGCCGGACGGTTACGAACACCGGGGAGCTGTTTTTT
CISSRTVTNTGELFF
>TRBV6-2/TRBV6-3|TRBJ2-7|many|-
TGTGCCAGCAGTTCGCTAGCGAGTCGGTACGAGCAGTACTTC
CASSSLASRYEQYF
>TRBV12-3/TRBV12-4|TRBJ2-2|-|-
TGTACCAGCAGTTTATTAGCGGAAGTGGATGCCGGGGAGCTGTTTTTT
CTSSLLAEVDAGELFF
>TRBV6-5|TRBJ2-1|once|-
TGTGCCTGCACCTGGGGTAGCACCAACGAGCAGTTCTTC
CACTWGSTNEQFF
>TRBV20-1|TRBJ2-1|-|-
TGCAGTGCTAGAGAGGGGGAGCCGTTTTACAATGAGCAGTTCTTC
CSAREGEPFYNEQFF
>TRBV29-1|TRBJ1-2|-|TRBD1
TGCAGCGTATGTTGGGGGGACAGGCACGCCTATGGATACACCTTC
CSVCWGDRHAYGYTF
>TRBV10-3|TRBJ1-5|few|TRBD1
TGTGCCATCAGTGGAGGTCAGGGGGCTGGGCAGCCCCAGCATTTT
CAISGGQGAGQPQHF
>TRBV11-1|TRBJ2-1|-|-
TGTGTCAGCAGCCTCGACACCTATAGTACCAATGAGCAGTTCTTC
CVSSLDTYSTNEQFF
>TRBV6-4|TRBJ2-2|many|-
TGTGCCAGCCCCCGGACCGCCGGGGAGCTGTTTTTT
CASPRTAGELFF
>TRBV6-5|TRBJ2-1|-|TRBD1
TGTGTCAGCATCTTCAGACAGGGCTCCTTCAATGAGCAGTTCTTC
CVSIFRQGSFNEQFF
>TRBV6-5|TRBJ2-4|-|TRBD1
TGTGCTAGCAAACAGAGCAGGGGGCTAAGCGACATTCAGTACTTC
CASKQSRGLSDIQYF
>TRBV4-1|TRBJ1-2|-|-
TGCGCCAACAGCGTTGACCGGGACAACCACTATGGCTACACCTTT
CANSVDRDNHYGYTF
>TRBV14|TRBJ2-1|-|TRBD2
TGTGCCATCACCCATTCTAGCGGGAGTGCTGATGAGCAGTTCTTC
CAITHSSGSADEQFF
>TRBV4-1|TRBJ1-6|many|TRBD1
TGCGCCAGCTCGACCGGGACAGTGAATTCACCCCTCCACTTT
CASSTGTVNSPLHF
>TRBV12-3/TRBV12-4|TRBJ2-5|-|-
TGTGTCATCAGTTTATCCCCCCAGGAGACCCAGTATTTC
CVISLSPQETQYF
>TRBV10-3|TRBJ2-2|-|TRBD1
TGTGCCATCAGTGAACCCACAGGGGCGAACACCGGGGAGCTATTTTTT
CAISEPTGANTGELFF
>TRBV5-5|TRBJ1-6|-|-
TGTGCCAGCAGCCACTGTGATTCACCCCTCCACTTT
CASSHCDSPLHF
>TRBV29-1|TRBJ2-1|-|-
TGCAGCGCATGTCCTGTAGCAGAAAAAGGGAATGAGCAGTTCTTC
CSACPVAEKGNEQFF
>TRBV10-3|TRBJ2-1|once|-
TGTGCCATTCGGGGCGAAGATAGACATGATCAGTTCTTC
CAIRGEDRHDQFF
>TRBV11-2|TRBJ2-5|many|-
TGTGCCAGCAGCTTAGTGGGTGAGACCCAGTACTTC
CASSLVGETQYF
>TRBV10-3|TRBJ2-3|-|TRBD1
TGTGCCATCAGTGAGGTCTGGACAGGGGGCAAAGATACGCAGTATTTT
CAISEVWTGGKDTQYF
>TRBV4-2|TRBJ2-7|-|TRBD1
TGTGCCAACAGGCCGACAGGGGGTAGGGATGAGCAGTACTTC
CANRPTGGRDEQYF
>TRBV29-1|TRBJ2-4|-|TRBD1
TGCAGCGTTGAAAATGTGACAGGGAAAAACATTCACTACTTT
CSVENVTGKNIHYF
>TRBV7-9|TRBJ2-1|few|TRBD2
TGTGCCAGCAGCTTAGGGAGCCTAGCGGGAGTCAATGAGCAGTTCTTC
CASSLGSLAGVNEQFF
>TRBV24-1|TRBJ2-1|-|TRBD1
TGTGCCACCAGTGACCCGACAGGGGGATATGAGCAGATCTTC
CATSDPTGGYEQIF
>TRBV5-4|TRBJ2-1|-|-
TGTGCCAGCAGCCTCGGGGTTTACAATGAGCAGTTCTTC
CASSLGVYNEQFF
>TRBV28|TRBJ2-3|-|-
TGTGCCAGCAGTTTATCCGGGGAAGTGGGCTACGGAGATACGCAGTATTTT
CASSLSGEVGYGDTQYF
>TRBV11-1|TRBJ2-5|-|-
TGTGAGAGCAGCAGAGACACATACCAAGAGACCCAATACTTC
CESSRDTYQETQYF